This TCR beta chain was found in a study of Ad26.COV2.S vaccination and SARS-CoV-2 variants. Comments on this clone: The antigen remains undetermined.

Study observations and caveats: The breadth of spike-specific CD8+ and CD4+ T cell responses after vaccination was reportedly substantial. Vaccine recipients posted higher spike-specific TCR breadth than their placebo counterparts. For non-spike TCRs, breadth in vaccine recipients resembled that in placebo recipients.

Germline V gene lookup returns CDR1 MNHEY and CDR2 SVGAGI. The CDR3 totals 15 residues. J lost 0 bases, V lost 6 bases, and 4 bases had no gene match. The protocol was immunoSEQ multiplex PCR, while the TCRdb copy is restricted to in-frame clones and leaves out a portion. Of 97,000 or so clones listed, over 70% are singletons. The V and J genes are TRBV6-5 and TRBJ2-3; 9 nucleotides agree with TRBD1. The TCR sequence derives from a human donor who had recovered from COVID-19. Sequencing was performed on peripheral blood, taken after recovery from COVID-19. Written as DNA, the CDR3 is TGTGCCAGCAGGCCCGGGACAGGGAGCACAGATACGCAGTATTTT. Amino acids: CASRPGTGSTDTQYF.